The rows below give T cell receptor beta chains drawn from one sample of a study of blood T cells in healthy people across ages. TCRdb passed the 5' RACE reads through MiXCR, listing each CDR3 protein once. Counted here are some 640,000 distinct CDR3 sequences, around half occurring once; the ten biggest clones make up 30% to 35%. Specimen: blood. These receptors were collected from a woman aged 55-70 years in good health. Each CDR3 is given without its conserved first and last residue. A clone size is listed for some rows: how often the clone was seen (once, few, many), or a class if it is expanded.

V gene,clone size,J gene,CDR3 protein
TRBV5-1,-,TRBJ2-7,ASRRSTGSSYEQY
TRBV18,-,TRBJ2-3,ASSRTDGSTDTQY
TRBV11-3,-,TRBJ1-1,ASSRDRDTEAF
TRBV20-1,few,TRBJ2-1,SAINEQF
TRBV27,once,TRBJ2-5,ASSDYSGTSSYEQY
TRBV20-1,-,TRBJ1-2,SAKEQGNNYGYT
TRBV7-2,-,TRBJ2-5,ASSRQGRRETQY
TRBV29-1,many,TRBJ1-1,SVAQGTNTEAF
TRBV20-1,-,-,SASTSGRKDEQY
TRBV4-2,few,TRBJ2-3,ASSLSAGGADTQY
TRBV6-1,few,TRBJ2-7,ASSPRPQPNYYEQY
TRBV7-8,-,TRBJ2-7,ASSSRRGQGSYEQY
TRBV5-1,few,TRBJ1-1,ASAGNTEAF
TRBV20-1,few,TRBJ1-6,SARDPAESGGRDSPLH
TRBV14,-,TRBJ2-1,ASNQGTFPNEQF
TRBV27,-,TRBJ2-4,ASSKGDRVGGIQY
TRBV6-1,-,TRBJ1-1,ASIGTANTEAF
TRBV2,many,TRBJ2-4,ASSDWWVKNIQY
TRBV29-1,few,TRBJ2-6,SVDARGYSGANVLT
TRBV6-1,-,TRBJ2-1,ASSPSPAESPEWDEQF
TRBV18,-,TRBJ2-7,ASSYTRDSHEQY
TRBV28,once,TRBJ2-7,ASRSTSAREQY
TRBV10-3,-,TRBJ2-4,AISPTTGENIQY
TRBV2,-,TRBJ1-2,ASSVLTQTGYT
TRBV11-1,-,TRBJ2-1,ASSSLVGTKSYKEQF
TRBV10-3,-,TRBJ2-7,AISESPANEQY
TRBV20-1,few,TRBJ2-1,SASTPGLKKEQF
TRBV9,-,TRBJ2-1,ASSDLGYNEQF
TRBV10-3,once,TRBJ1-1,AISELGQNTGAF
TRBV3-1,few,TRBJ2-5,ASSQASTGYQETQY
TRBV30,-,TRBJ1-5,AWADRAGQPQH
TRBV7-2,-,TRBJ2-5,ASNTRAGVGEQY
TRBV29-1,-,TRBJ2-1,SGGQLNEQF
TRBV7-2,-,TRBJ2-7,ASSLVWTGIYEQY
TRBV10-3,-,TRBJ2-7,AISWGTSKSEQY